Sequencing of this T cell receptor (beta chain) was carried out in a study of blood T cell repertoires in COVID-19 (dated by TCRdb to the early 2020s). Concerning the study at large: Collaborator samples came from the United States, Italy and Spain and covered acute and convalescent phases of COVID-19. The material from the prospective study consisted of cDNA or gDNA derived from T cells, B-cell-depleted T cells, or PBMCs. Deeply sampled blood TCRbeta repertoires from subjects exposed to, actively infected with, or recovered from COVID-19 were included in the dataset. The repertoires were made available in a free public database intended to serve as a resource for research on the immune response to SARS-CoV-2. The samples were drawn from the first 160 participants of the ongoing ImmuneRACE study and from 1,254 subjects provided by 6 global collaborators. The sample metadata nearly always contained a de-identified subject ID, COVID-19 status, age in years and sex. HLA class I and class II types, where available, came from metadata supplied by the sample provider rather than from assay-based typing. What the research found in general, with its limitations: The quantity of clinical and demographic metadata differed by source and by participant and was supplied without curation.

TCRbeta CDR3 regions were amplified from genomic DNA using the immunoSEQ Assay, a bias-controlled multiplex PCR. Concerning the study's data processing: The number of nucleated cells in each sample was estimated from the amplification of reference gene primers within the assay. Sequence reads were collapsed and filtered to measure the absolute abundance of every unique TCRbeta CDR3 rearrangement. For each sample, productive Simpson clonality was calculated as the square root of Simpson's diversity index across productive rearrangements. The immuneACCESS repertoire file appears here via TCRdb, limited to in-frame rearrangements. These files lack a portion of the clones; in checked studies, under half of the deficit traces to unresolved V genes, and the cause of the others is not known. Clone size and V and J calls were adopted from that table, with D and trimming inferred from the DNA. A total of around 470,000 clones appear in this sample, roughly nine tenths of them only once. The ten largest account for around 0.9% of the sample.

Concerning this clone itself: It has no known antigen specificity. The record has no base qualities; no much larger clone is one base away.

At one collaborating source in Seattle, patients were enrolled during active infection and were followed longitudinally through the course of disease. Each collaborating institution followed its own protocols to collect whole blood in K2EDTA tubes. Collaborator samples were shipped for TCRbeta analysis as frozen whole blood, isolated PBMCs, or DNA extracted from either sample type. V gives up 4 bases and J gives up 4 bases, and the segment between their germline ends measures 13 bases. From the germline V gene, CDR1 is MGHRA and CDR2 is YSYEKL. The CDR3, cysteine through phenylalanine, is 15 amino acids long. The entry retains the CDR3 DNA only, 45 bases that are in frame from base 1.

The chain employs TRBV4-1 and TRBJ2-2; TRBD1 is a possible D gene, resting on 5 matching bases. The specimen was peripheral blood. This TCR was sampled from a man aged 18 to 29 with COVID-19, enrolled during active disease. The DNA sequence reads TGCGCCAGCAGCCCGCAGGCAGGGTTCACCGGGGAGCTGTTTTTT. Its protein product is CASSPQAGFTGELFF.